This entry describes one T cell receptor beta chain. Its antigen is as yet unknown. Mismatch with germline at one junction end may stem from a read error. Sequencing templates came from extracted RNA that was reverse transcribed into cDNA. Sequenced by immunoSEQ multiplex PCR; TCRdb stores in-frame clones only, minus some. This table has about 190,000 clones, 50% to 60% appearing once. This CDR3 is built from 13 residues. Germline loops: CDR1 SGHRS, CDR2 YFSETQ. This record belongs to a study of CD8+ T cells in alopecia areata. The wider study: Severity among treated patients was scored by the percentage of scalp area affected. Findings and caveats of the study: Among the top 100, expanded CD8+ clones, as well as scalp clonality, were significantly decreased by tofacitinib.

Stated treatment: oral pan-JAK inhibitor, 5-10 mg twice daily. Researchers gathered lesional scalp punch biopsies and peripheral blood from patients with alopecia areata. The specimen comprised CD4+ T cells sorted from blood, sampled at week 4, from a patient treated with tofacitinib. This sequence joins TRBV5-1 and TRBJ2-1, with a possible D match to TRBD1 (7 bases). The TCR sequence derives from a human donor with alopecia areata. The DNA of the CDR3 is TGCGCCAGCAGTGGAGGGGGCTACGATGAGCAGTTCTTC. Translation gives CASSGGGYDEQFF.